What follows describes a single TCR beta chain. This entry is derived from a study of blood T cell repertoires in COVID-19. The junction had 12 bases not matched to a gene; V was cut back by 1 base and J by 8 bases. CDR3 length: 17 residues. From germline, CDR1 is GTSNPN and CDR2 SVGIG (reference sequence). Clones were read by immunoSEQ multiplex PCR, and TCRdb kept only the in-frame ones, dropping some. The sample yields some 200,000 clones, 65% to 85% seen once. This clonotype was sampled from a woman in her 30s with COVID-19, enrolled during active disease. V is TRBV30 and J is TRBJ2-1; 12 nucleotides align to TRBD2. Material: peripheral blood. In DNA, the CDR3 is TGTGCCTGGAGTGCCTTCTCTAGCGGGAGGGCCAGGTATGAGCAGTTCTTC. It specifies CAWSAFSSGRARYEQFF.